Included here is one T cell receptor (beta chain) sequence, with context. The clone's antigen remains unknown. Nothing much larger sits one base from this clone, and base qualities are not available. The data belong to a study of early T cells in non-severe SARS-CoV-2 infection listed by TCRdb under 2021. About the investigation overall: Bulk RNA from unsorted whole blood was used for TCR sequencing, so alpha and beta chains could not be paired. Overall study outcomes, separate from this receptor: VDJdb matching was skewed toward anti-spike CD8 responses, so virus-specific expansions were likely underestimated and private and CD4 specificities were missed.

Libraries came from 5' RACE. The sequencer listed for this sample is NextSeq 500. Unique molecular identifiers were attached to individual cDNA molecules in the TCR library protocol so that sequencing error and PCR bias could be corrected. Both TCR alpha and beta chains were sequenced, and tight co-correlation was observed between alpha and beta sequence abundances in each sample. Processing in the source paper ran as follows. Decombinator V4 was used to annotate the V gene, J gene and CDR3 of the TCR sequences. Expanded TCRs were defined as changing significantly between any two time points under a Poisson model with p below 0.0001. Abundances of TCRs were expressed as counts per million after normalisation to the total number of TCRs sequenced in each sample. VDJdb, accessed 1 November 2021, was searched for CMV, EBV and SARS-CoV-2 annotated TCRs, with TCRs annotated for multiple antigens excluded. TCRdb redid the processing of the public reads, applying fastp at Q25 and MiXCR, and retained in-frame beta chains. Merged by CDR3 protein, the rows form single entries marked with the most common genes and DNA. The V and J calls were not made by the authors but by TCRdb's processing. In all, the sample holds about 27,000 distinct CDR3 sequences, and roughly 4.6% of those were seen once. The leading ten clones occupy 3% to 4.5% of the sample.

A case-control design nested within a healthcare worker cohort in London, UK, was used, with weekly nasopharyngeal swab PCR tests and blood sampling performed. Healthcare workers were recruited during the week of the UK lockdown, between 23 and 31 March 2020, and followed weekly for up to about 16 weeks. The receptor's source is an adult who was a healthcare worker with PCR-confirmed SARS-CoV-2 infection or an uninfected control (not recorded which). The sample comprised whole blood.

The nucleotides are TGTGCCAGTAGTATAGATCAAGGTCTGAGTCATCAGCCCCAGCATTTT. This encodes CASSIDQGLSHQPQHF. The rearrangement combines TRBV19 with TRBJ1-5; the D segment cannot be called with confidence. Trimming at the junction amounts to 0 bases on V and 5 bases on J, and the germline ends lie 14 bases apart. Per the germline V gene (reference sequence), LNHDA is the CDR1 and SQIVND is the CDR2. The CDR3 covers 16 residues, taking in both the cysteine and the phenylalanine. Of the read, only the CDR3 DNA is kept; its 48 bases are in frame from base 1.